The following is a T cell receptor beta chain sequence with its context. These data come from a study of T cell changes during pregnancy in multiple sclerosis. The CDR3 is 13 amino acids. Unmatched junction bases numbered 3, after V lost 8 bases and J lost 1 base. CDR1 and CDR2 (germline): SNHLY, FYNNEI. Some clones are missing from TCRdb's copy, which holds only in-frame ones; the method was immunoSEQ multiplex PCR. The repertoire consists of 59,000 or so clones, with about 90% occurring once and the leading ten covering approximately 2.8%. The V and J genes are TRBV2 and TRBJ2-3; 7 positions match TRBD2. The input for sequencing was peripheral blood, taken in the third trimester of pregnancy. The receptor was derived from a female donor in good health, enrolled as a control in a pregnancy study. The DNA for the CDR3 is TGTGCCAGCGAGCTAGCGGGCACAGATACGCAGTATTTT. Protein product: CASELAGTDTQYF.